The clone carrying this T cell receptor (beta chain) has more than one count but fewer than ten. The V end was cut by 2 bases, the J end by 4 bases, with 14 bases between. The CDR3 consists of 15 residues. Germline V gene lookup returns CDR1 KGHSH and CDR2 LQKENI. There were TCR beta CDR3 regions amplified from RNA transcripts. Using the HTBI primer set, a first-round RT-PCR was run on the TCR CDR3. Each CDR3 protein is one row after TCRdb ran MiXCR on the multiplex PCR reads. The repertoire holds some 490,000 distinct CDR3 sequences, with approximately 22% as singletons. This entry is derived from a study of T cells in Graves' hyperthyroidism and ophthalmopathy.

Input material: blood. The J gene is TRBJ1-1, the V gene TRBV18; maybe TRBD1 (6 bases). The source is a woman in her sixties or seventies with Graves' ophthalmopathy. The CDR3, as DNA: TGTGCCAGCTCACCAGGAGGACAGCTCGGCACTGAAGCTTTCTTT. It codes for CASSPGGQLGTEAFF. The variable domain in full, with the rest retrieved from reference TRBV18 and TRBJ1-1, is NAGVMQNPRHLVRRRGQEARLRCSPMKGHSHVYWYRQLPEEGLKFMVYLQKENIIDESGMPKERFSAEFPKEGPSILRIQQVVRGDSAAYFCASSPGGQLGTEAFFGQGTRLTVV.